This TCR beta chain stems from a study of T cells in Graves' hyperthyroidism and ophthalmopathy (dated by TCRdb to between 2018 and 2020). For context, the study as a whole: Peripheral blood samples were taken at initial diagnosis, before any treatment was given. To identify distinguishing TCR V-J signatures, a discovery cohort of 100 or so patients was used, comprising under 45 with Graves' ophthalmopathy and around 57 with stable Graves' hyperthyroidism. Prospective prediction of ophthalmopathy was tested in an independent validation cohort of under 20 hyperthyroidism patients and some 17 patients who later progressed to ophthalmopathy. The roughly 100 discovery patients were randomly divided into training and test sets at a 7:3 ratio. In more than five Graves' hyperthyroidism patients, the study also compared T-cell repertoires from thyroid tissue with T-cell repertoires from blood. After blood sampling, hyperthyroidism patients were treated with methimazole at a starting dose of 30 mg daily, and ophthalmopathy patients were treated with high-dose intravenous methylprednisolone. The paper describes TCR Vbeta CDR3 sequencing of 120 to 150 peripheral blood samples, made up of under 50 ophthalmopathy patients, more than 70 hyperthyroidism patients and roughly 17 progressor patients.

Points on this clonotype: The clone's antigen remains unknown. No base quality information exists; no much larger clone differs at one position.

The TCR beta CDR3 regions were amplified from RNA transcripts. The TCR CDR3 was subjected to a first round of RT-PCR using the HTBI primer set and the Qiagen OneStep RT-PCR kit. A second multiplex PCR round built the libraries, followed by size selection and purification. Paired-end sequencing of the libraries was performed with 100 bp reads on an Illumina HiSeq2000. As for the authors' bioinformatics: SOAPnuke was used to process the raw data, with reads discarded if the reads contained adapters or uncalled bases, had a mean Phred below 15, or lacked an exact constant-primer or identifier match. COPE v1.2.5 was used to merge high-quality paired reads, and clonotypes were defined as unique nucleotide sequences. Clonotypes were aligned to IMGT TRBV, TRBD and TRBJ reference segments using MiTCR v1.1. The analysis included only V-J combinations with a frequency above 0.0001, which together covered more than 99% of the repertoires. A TCS score was defined as the ratio between F50 (clonal expansion) and ExV (chaos), using BLOSUM62-based TCRdist between CDR3 peptides within each V-J. Welch's t-statistics and random forest reduced fewer than 600 V-J features to under 15, which were used in a naive Bayes classifier (R e1071). TCRdb itself trimmed the public reads at Q25 with fastp, ran MiXCR and retained productive beta chains. Each entry is one CDR3 protein sequence, shown with its most common DNA and genes. Clone size and V and J calls follow TCRdb, not the original study. For this sample there are some 350,000 distinct CDR3 sequences; just under 25% appear just once. The ten largest make up 73% of the sample.

What the study reported, not specific to this receptor: A 13 V-J signature model separated ophthalmopathy from stable hyperthyroidism, with nearly 90% sensitivity and approximately 81% specificity in cross-validation and 80%/75% in testing. No statistical method was used to set the sample size in advance, and investigators knew the group allocation. Most expanded thyroid clonotypes (frequency above 0.001) were also found in blood, which suggests that blood repertoires may mirror thyroid immune responses. During validation, the model predicted progression to ophthalmopathy a median of roughly 7.1 months ahead of onset, with more than 55% sensitivity and under 85% specificity.

Stable Graves' hyperthyroidism was defined as no progression to ophthalmopathy during 18 months of follow-up. Hyperthyroidism patients were newly diagnosed, with disease duration under 2 months, and aged 18 to 65 years. Patients with uncontrolled infections, other autoimmune diseases, pregnancy or lactation were excluded. Diagnoses were established on the basis of clinical symptoms, serum thyroxine and TRAb, thyroid ultrasound, and orbital computed tomography. Ficoll-Paque density gradient centrifugation was used to isolate PBMCs from under 11 ml of fresh peripheral blood. Total RNA was extracted using Trizol reagent, and RNA quality was assessed on an Agilent 2100 Bioanalyzer. CDR1 and CDR2 were assigned from the germline V gene as SQVTM and ANQGSEA. The CDR3 covers 13 residues, taking in both the cysteine and the phenylalanine. Just the 39-base CDR3 DNA is kept, in frame starting at base 1. V has 7 bases trimmed and J has 3 bases trimmed; junction bases matching no gene number 4.

This sequence was found in a man aged 45 to 65 with Graves' hyperthyroidism. The rearrangement combines TRBV29-1 with TRBJ2-3; 10 bases in between match TRBD1. The specimen was blood. Here the CDR3 is given as CSARTGGTDTQYF. Read as DNA, the sequence is TGCAGCGCACGGACAGGGGGGACAGATACGCAGTATTTT.